The rows below give T cell receptor beta chains drawn from one sample of a study of early T cells in non-severe SARS-CoV-2 infection. TCRdb re-called the 5' RACE reads with MiXCR, one entry per CDR3 protein. The data contain 50,000 to 65,000 distinct CDR3 sequences, roughly 18% of them singletons. The source was whole blood, collected at baseline. The source is an adult who was a healthcare worker with PCR-confirmed SARS-CoV-2 infection or an uninfected control (not recorded which). CDR3s include the opening cysteine and the closing phenylalanine or tryptophan. A D gene is named only where the DNA matches it firmly. A clone size is listed for some rows: how often the clone was seen (once, few, many), or a class if it is expanded.

-,-,TRBJ2-5,TRBV5-1,TGCGCCAGCAGCTTCTGGGTCGAAGAGACCCAGTACTTC,CASSFWVEETQYF
-,-,TRBJ2-7,TRBV21-1,TGTGCCAGCAGCAAGGGAGGGGTGATCACCTACGAGCAGTACTTC,CASSKGGVITYEQYF
-,-,TRBJ1-5,TRBV7-9,TGTGCCAGCGCAGGGGCCAATCAGCCCCAGCATTTT,CASAGANQPQHF
TRBD1,many,TRBJ2-6,TRBV28,TGTGCCAGCAGTTTGACAGGGGTTGGGTCTGGGGCCAACGTCCTGACTTTC,CASSLTGVGSGANVLTF
-,few,TRBJ2-3,TRBV21-1,TGTGCCAGCAGCAAAGCGCTTACGGAGTTCGATACTAGCGGGACAGATACGCAGTATTTT,CASSKALTEFDTSGTDTQYF
TRBD1,-,TRBJ1-4,TRBV27,TGTGCCAGCAGTTTTCTTGGGACAGCTAATGAAAAACTGTTTTTT,CASSFLGTANEKLFF
TRBD1,few,TRBJ2-5,TRBV25-1,TGTGCCAGCAGAAGGGACAGGGCTGAGACCCAGTACTTC,CASRRDRAETQYF
-,-,TRBJ2-2,TRBV30,TGTGCCTGGAGTGCGGCGAACACCGGGGAGCTGTTTTTT,CAWSAANTGELFF
TRBD1,many,TRBJ1-2,TRBV19,TGTGCCAGTAGTCTCTTTAGGGGGACAGGGGCTGGCTACACCTTC,CASSLFRGTGAGYTF
TRBD1,-,TRBJ2-2,TRBV19,TGTGCCAGTAGTATAGATCGTCCTAGATCGGTCGGACAGGGTGAGCTGTTTTTT,CASSIDRPRSVGQGELFF
-,-,TRBJ2-2,TRBV6-6,TGTGCTACCGAAACCTTCACAGGGAGCGGCACCGGGGAGCTGTTTTTT,CATETFTGSGTGELFF
TRBD1,-,TRBJ1-4,TRBV6-6,TGTGCCAGCAGGACCGGGACAGGGGGTAATAATGAAAAACTGTTTTTT,CASRTGTGGNNEKLFF
TRBD1,once,TRBJ1-6,TRBV7-2,TGTGCCAGCAGCACCCGGACAGGGTGGGATTCACCCCTCCACTTT,CASSTRTGWDSPLHF
TRBD2,-,TRBJ2-2,TRBV5-5,TGTGCCAGCAGCTTGGTAGCGGGAAGTACCGGCGAGCTGTTTTTT,CASSLVAGSTGELFF
-,-,TRBJ1-6,TRBV3-1,TGTGCCAGCAGCCAAGGTGGGACGGACAATTCACCCCTCCACTTT,CASSQGGTDNSPLHF
TRBD1,-,TRBJ2-2,TRBV6-4,TGTGCCAGCAGGGGCGTCGGGGACAGGGATATAACCTCCGGGGAGCTGTTTTTT,CASRGVGDRDITSGELFF
-,-,TRBJ2-7,TRBV7-2,TGTGCCAGCAGCTCAGGGCATCCTCTAGAGCAGTACTTC,CASSSGHPLEQYF
-,few,TRBJ1-1,TRBV6-1,TGTGCCAGCAGTGGTCGGCGGGAAGCTTTCTTT,CASSGRREAFF
TRBD2,once,TRBJ2-1,TRBV27,TGTGCCAGCGGGGTAGCGGGAGGGGTGTACAATGAGCAGTTCTTC,CASGVAGGVYNEQFF
-,few,TRBJ2-7,TRBV12-3/TRBV12-4,TGTGCCAGCAGACATACAGGGTCAGGTTCCTACGAGCAGTACTTC,CASRHTGSGSYEQYF
-,few,TRBJ2-7,TRBV19,TGTGCCAGTAGTATAACGGCAGTTTACTCCTACGAGCAGTACTTC,CASSITAVYSYEQYF
TRBD1,-,TRBJ1-2,TRBV20-1,TGCAGTGCTGGCTCTCCGACAGGGCAAGACTATGGCTACACCTTC,CSAGSPTGQDYGYTF
-,-,TRBJ2-3,TRBV27,TGTGCCAGCCGGATCGGGGGAAGGGATACGCAGTATTTT,CASRIGGRDTQYF
TRBD1,-,TRBJ2-1,TRBV5-1,TGCGCCAGCAGCCCCGGACAGGGGACATCCTACAATGAGCAGTTCTTC,CASSPGQGTSYNEQFF
-,few,TRBJ2-7,TRBV20-1,TGCAGTGCTTTGACTACAACCTACGAGCAGTACTTC,CSALTTTYEQYF
TRBD1,-,TRBJ1-5,TRBV18,TGTGCCAGCTCACGCACGACAGGGGAAAATCAGCCCCAGCATTTT,CASSRTTGENQPQHF
TRBD2,once,TRBJ2-1,TRBV7-9,TGTGCCAGCAGCTTCGTAGCCCGAAGACTAGCGGGAGATGTCAATGAGCAGTTCTTC,CASSFVARRLAGDVNEQFF
-,many,TRBJ1-5,TRBV21-1,TGTGCCAGCAGCAAAGCTGGCAGCCTCGCATATCAGCCCCAGCATTTT,CASSKAGSLAYQPQHF
TRBD2,many,TRBJ2-1,TRBV6-2/TRBV6-3,TGTGCCAGCAGTTACTCGCCTAGCGGGAGAAATGAGCAGTTCTTC,CASSYSPSGRNEQFF